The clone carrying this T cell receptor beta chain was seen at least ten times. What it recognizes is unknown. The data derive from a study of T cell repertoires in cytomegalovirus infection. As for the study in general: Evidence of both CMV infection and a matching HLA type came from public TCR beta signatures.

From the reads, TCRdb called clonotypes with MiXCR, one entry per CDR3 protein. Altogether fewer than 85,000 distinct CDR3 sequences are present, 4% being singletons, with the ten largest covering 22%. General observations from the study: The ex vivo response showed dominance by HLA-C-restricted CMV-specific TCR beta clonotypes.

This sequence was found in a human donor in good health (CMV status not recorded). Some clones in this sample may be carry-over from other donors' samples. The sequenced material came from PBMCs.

DNA of the CDR3: TGTGCCAGCAGCTTCGGCAGGGGCACTGAAGCTTTCTTT. Amino acid sequence: CASSFGRGTEAFF. The chain couples TRBV7-8 to TRBJ1-1; D perhaps matches TRBD1 (6 bases). The CDR3 loop spans 13 amino acids. V dropped 3 bases and J dropped 4 bases, with 9 bases sitting between them. CDR1 and CDR2 (germline): SGHVS, FQNEAQ. Together with reference TRBV7-8 and TRBJ1-1, the CDR3 gives the full variable domain: GAGVSQSPRYKVAKRGQDVALRCDPISGHVSLFWYQQALGQGPEFLTYFQNEAQLDKSGLPSDRFFAERPEGSVSTLKIQRTQQEDSAVYLCASSFGRGTEAFFGQGTRLTVV.